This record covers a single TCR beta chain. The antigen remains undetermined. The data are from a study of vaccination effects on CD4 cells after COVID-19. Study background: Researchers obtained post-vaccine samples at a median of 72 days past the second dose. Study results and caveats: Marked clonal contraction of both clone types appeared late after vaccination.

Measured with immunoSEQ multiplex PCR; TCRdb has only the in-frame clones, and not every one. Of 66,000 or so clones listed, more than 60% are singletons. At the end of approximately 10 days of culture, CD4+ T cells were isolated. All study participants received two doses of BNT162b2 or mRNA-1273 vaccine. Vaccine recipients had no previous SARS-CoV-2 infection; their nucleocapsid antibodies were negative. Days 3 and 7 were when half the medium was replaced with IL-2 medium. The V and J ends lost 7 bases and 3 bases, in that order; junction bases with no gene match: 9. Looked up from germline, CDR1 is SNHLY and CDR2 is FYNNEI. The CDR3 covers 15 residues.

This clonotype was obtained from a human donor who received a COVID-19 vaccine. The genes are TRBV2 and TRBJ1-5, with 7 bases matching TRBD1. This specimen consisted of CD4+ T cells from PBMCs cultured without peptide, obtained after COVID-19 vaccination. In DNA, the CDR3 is TGTGCCAGCACTTTACAGGGGAGTTCCAATCAGCCCCAGCATTTT. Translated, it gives CASTLQGSSNQPQHF.